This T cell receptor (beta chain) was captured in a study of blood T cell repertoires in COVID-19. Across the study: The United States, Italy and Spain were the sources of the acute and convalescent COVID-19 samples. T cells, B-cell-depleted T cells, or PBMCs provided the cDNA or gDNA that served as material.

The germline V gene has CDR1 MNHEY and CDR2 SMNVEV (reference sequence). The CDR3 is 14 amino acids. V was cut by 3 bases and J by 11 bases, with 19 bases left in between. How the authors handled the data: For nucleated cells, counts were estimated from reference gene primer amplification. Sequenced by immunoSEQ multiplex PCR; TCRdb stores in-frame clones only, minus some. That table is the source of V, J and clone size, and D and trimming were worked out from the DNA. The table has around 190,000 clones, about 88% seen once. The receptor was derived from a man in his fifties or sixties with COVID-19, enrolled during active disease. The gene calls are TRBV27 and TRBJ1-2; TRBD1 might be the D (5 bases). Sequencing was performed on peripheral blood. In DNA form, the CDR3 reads TGTGCCAGCAGTTTTTTGGCGGGGGGATCTATTTACACCTTC. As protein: CASSFLAGGSIYTF.